This TCR beta chain was recovered during a study of T cell changes during pregnancy in multiple sclerosis. Only one count was recorded for this clone. This CDR3 has 15 residues. Germline V CDR1 and CDR2: LNHDA, SQIVND (reference sequence). Trimming pared 4 bases from V and 1 base from J, leaving 12 bases between. Sequenced by immunoSEQ multiplex PCR; TCRdb stores in-frame clones only, minus some. The sample holds tens of thousands of clones, just over 90% seen once. The clonotype originates from a female donor with multiple sclerosis, enrolled in a pregnancy study. Sequencing used CD4+ T cells from peripheral blood mononuclear cells, obtained before pregnancy. The V call is TRBV19, the J call TRBJ2-3, with D possibly matching TRBD2 (5 bases). The CDR3 DNA is TGTGCCAGTAGTAGCGCTGCGAGGGGCACAGATACGCAGTATTTT. Translation gives CASSSAARGTDTQYF.